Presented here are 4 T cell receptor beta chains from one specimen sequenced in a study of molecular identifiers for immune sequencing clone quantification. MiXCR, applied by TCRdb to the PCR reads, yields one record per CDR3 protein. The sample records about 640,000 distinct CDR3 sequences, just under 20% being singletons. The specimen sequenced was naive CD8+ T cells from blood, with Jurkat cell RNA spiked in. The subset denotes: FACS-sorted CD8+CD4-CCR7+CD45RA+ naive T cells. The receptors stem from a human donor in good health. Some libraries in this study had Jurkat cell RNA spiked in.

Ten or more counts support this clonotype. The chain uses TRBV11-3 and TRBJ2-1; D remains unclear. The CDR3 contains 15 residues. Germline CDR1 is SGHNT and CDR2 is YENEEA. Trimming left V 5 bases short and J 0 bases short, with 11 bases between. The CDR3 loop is CASSPDLSSYNEQFF. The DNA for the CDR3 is TGTGCCAGCAGCCCCGACTTAAGCTCCTACAATGAGCAGTTCTTC.

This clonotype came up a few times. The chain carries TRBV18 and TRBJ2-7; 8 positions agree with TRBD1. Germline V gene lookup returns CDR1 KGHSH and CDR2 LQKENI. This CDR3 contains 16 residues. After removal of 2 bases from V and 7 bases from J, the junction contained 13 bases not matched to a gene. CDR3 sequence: CASSPSFGQGALEQYF. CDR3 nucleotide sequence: TGTGCCAGCTCACCAAGTTTTGGCCAGGGGGCGCTTGAGCAGTACTTC.

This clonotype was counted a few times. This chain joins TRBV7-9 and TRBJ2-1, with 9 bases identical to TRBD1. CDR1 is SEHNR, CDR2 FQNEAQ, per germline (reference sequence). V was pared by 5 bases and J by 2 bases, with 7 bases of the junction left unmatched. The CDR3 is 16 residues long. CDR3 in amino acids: CASSTAGQGPYNEQFF. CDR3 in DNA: TGTGCCAGCAGCACCGCGGGACAGGGACCCTACAATGAGCAGTTCTTC.

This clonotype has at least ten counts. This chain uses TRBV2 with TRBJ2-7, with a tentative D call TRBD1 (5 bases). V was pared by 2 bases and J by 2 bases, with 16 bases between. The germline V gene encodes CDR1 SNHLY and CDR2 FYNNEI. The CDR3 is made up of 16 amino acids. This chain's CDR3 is CASSESVWAGPYEQYF. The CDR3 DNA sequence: TGTGCCAGCAGTGAATCTGTCTGGGCAGGGCCCTACGAGCAGTACTTC.